This TCR beta chain emerged from a study of blood T cell repertoires in COVID-19. About the research overall: In each case, the material was cDNA or gDNA derived from T cells, B-cell-depleted T cells, or PBMCs.

In the study's own analysis: Estimation of nucleated cell counts was performed using reference gene primer amplification. TCRdb's table, derived via immunoSEQ multiplex PCR, lists solely in-frame clones and lacks some. D and trimming were read from the DNA, whereas the V and J calls and clone size are those reported in that table. The table has 220,000 or so clones, approximately 83% seen once; the top ten hold about 1.3%. V lost 5 bases and J lost 4, with 21 bases in between. CDR3 length: 17 residues. Per germline, CDR1 SEHNR and CDR2 FQNEAQ (reference sequence). This TCR was sampled from a woman in her 40s with acute COVID-19. The source material was PBMCs or T cells enriched from blood (not recorded which). The chain recombines TRBV7-9 with TRBJ2-1; TRBD1 might be the D (6 bases). This CDR3 is CASSPRTPTGYYNEQFF. The CDR3 coding sequence is TGTGCCAGCAGCCCACGAACACCAACAGGGTATTACAATGAGCAGTTCTTC.